The 17 T cell receptor beta chains given below trace back to one sample, sequenced in a study of blood T cell repertoires in COVID-19 (dated by TCRdb to between 2020 and 2021). The method behind the library was the immunoSEQ multiplex PCR assay. What TCRdb holds here is the immuneACCESS table cut down to in-frame rearrangements. Part of the clones is not present; checked against another copy, under half of the missing clones reflect an unresolved V gene, and the others are unexplained. The sample contains around 150,000 clones, almost 90% of them found a single time. The ten largest clones take up approximately 10% of the sample. Sequenced input: peripheral blood. The receptor set was obtained from a man aged 45-65 years with active or convalescent COVID-19.

This clone was counted a single time. V gene TRBV5-4 combines with J gene TRBJ2-1, with D unclear. This CDR3 region has 15 residues. The germline V gene has CDR1 SGHNT and CDR2 YYREEE (reference sequence). Between the trimmed V and J ends, which lost 4 bases and 0 bases, there was a span of 11 bases. Written as DNA, the CDR3 is TGTGCCAGCAGCCAGTATAGCAGCTCCTACAATGAGCAGTTCTTC. Its protein product is CASSQYSSSYNEQFF.

This chain joins TRBV7-9 and TRBJ1-6, with 8 bases matching TRBD1. V was pared by 5 bases and J by 7 bases, with 10 bases of the junction left unmatched. The CDR3 consists of 16 residues. Germline V gives CDR1 SEHNR, CDR2 FQNEAQ (reference sequence). The CDR3 region has the DNA TGTGCCAGCAGCCGGACAGGGCCGAGATTCAATTCACCCCTCCACTTT. This sequence encodes CASSRTGPRFNSPLHF.

This chain uses TRBV5-4 with TRBJ1-1, with 7 nucleotides matching TRBD1. There are 15 residues in the CDR3. Germline V gives CDR1 SGHNT, CDR2 YYREEE (reference sequence). The V segment lost 4 bases and the J segment 2 bases; nucleotides outside the gene matches: 8. This CDR3 reads CASSTRDRLNTEAFF. The CDR3 DNA is TGTGCCAGCAGCACCCGGGACAGACTTAACACTGAAGCTTTCTTT.

The gene calls are TRBV11-3 and TRBJ2-7; TRBD1 matches at 8 bases. Germline lookup yields CDR1 SGHNT and CDR2 YENEEA. This CDR3 contains 14 residues. Germline trimming cut 5 bases from V and 3 bases from J; bases unmatched to any gene: 6. DNA of the CDR3: TGTGCCAGCAGCCAGGGGACAGGTGGCTACGAGCAGTACTTC. It is translated as CASSQGTGGYEQYF.

This chain links TRBV2 with TRBJ1-5; D perhaps matches TRBD1 (6 bases). Germline lookup yields CDR1 SNHLY and CDR2 FYNNEI. Trimming cost V 6 bases and J 0 bases, with 12 bases left between them. The CDR3 is 15 residues long. The DNA of the CDR3 is TGTGCCAGCAGCGTACAGGGATTTAGCAATCAGCCCCAGCATTTT. Protein sequence: CASSVQGFSNQPQHF. Full variable domain (missing parts from reference TRBV2 and TRBJ1-5): EPEVTQTPSHQVTQMGQEVILRCVPISNHLYFYWYRQILGQKVEFLVSFYNNEISEKSEIFDDQFSVERPDGSNFTLKIRSTKLEDSAMYFCASSVQGFSNQPQHFGDGTRLSIL.

J is TRBJ2-1 and V is TRBV19, with a possible D match to TRBD2 (6 bases). CDR3 length equals 14 residues. Trimming removed 0 bases at V and 10 bases at J, with 13 bases between. Per the germline V gene, CDR1 is LNHDA and CDR2 is SQIVND (reference sequence). In nucleotides, the CDR3 is TGTGCCAGTAGTATAGATCGGGGGAGCGTGGAGCAGTTCTTC. Its translation: CASSIDRGSVEQFF.

The gene calls are TRBV28 and TRBJ2-7; unclear D gene. With 5 bases removed from V and 1 base from J, the gap between germline ends came to 12 bases. Germline V gene data show CDR1 as MDHEN and CDR2 as SYDVKM. The CDR3 has 14 amino acids. The CDR3 is CASSKPDGSYEQYF. CDR3 sequence (DNA): TGTGCCAGCAGTAAACCCGACGGGTCCTACGAGCAGTACTTC.

V usage is TRBV11-3 and J usage is TRBJ1-6; 10 bases map to TRBD1. V was pared by 2 bases and J by 8 bases, with 9 bases of the junction left unmatched. This CDR3 spans 17 amino acids. Germline V gives CDR1 SGHNT, CDR2 YENEEA. CDR3: CASSLSPGQGLYSPLHF. CDR3 sequence (DNA): TGTGCCAGCAGCTTAAGTCCGGGACAGGGGTTGTATTCACCCCTCCACTTT.

This chain links TRBV7-2 with TRBJ1-2; possibly TRBD1 for D (5 bases). V dropped 5 bases and J dropped 2 bases, with 12 bases sitting between them. The CDR3 runs to 14 residues. Germline V lookup: CDR1 SGHTA, CDR2 FQGNSA. The CDR3 reads CASSRIRQNYGYTF. In DNA form, the CDR3 reads TGTGCCAGCAGCCGTATCAGACAGAACTATGGCTACACCTTC.

The chain links TRBV6-4 to TRBJ2-5; 9 bases are a match to TRBD2. CDR1 is MRHNA, CDR2 SNTAGT, per germline. With 3 bases clipped from V and 12 bases from J, the junction kept 8 bases outside the gene matches. This CDR3 region has 13 residues. As DNA, the CDR3 is TGTGCCAGCAGTGAGCGGGAGGGCCTCCCGAAGTACTTC. It yields the protein CASSEREGLPKYF.

This clone was observed a single time. The J gene is TRBJ2-7, the V gene TRBV28; D is unclear. The CDR3 has 13 residues. Germline lookup yields CDR1 MDHEN and CDR2 SYDVKM. V was cut by 2 bases and J by 1 base, with 6 bases left in between. The CDR3 is CASSLGRSYEQYF. The DNA for the CDR3 is TGTGCCAGCAGTTTAGGCAGGTCCTACGAGCAGTACTTC.

This chain joins TRBV28 and TRBJ2-7; the match to TRBD2 covers 11 bases. Germline V gene data show CDR1 as MDHEN and CDR2 as SYDVKM. The CDR3 is made up of 15 amino acids. V lost 5 bases to trimming and J lost 6 bases; unmatched junction nucleotides: 9. CDR3 DNA: TGTGCCAGCAGTCCCGCGTTAGCGGGAGGGCGCGAGCAGTACTTC. This codes for CASSPALAGGREQYF.

The table lists this clone with a count of one. The chain couples TRBV9 to TRBJ2-6; perhaps TRBD2 as D (5 bases). CDR1 and CDR2 (germline): SGDLS, YYNGEE. V lost 6 bases to trimming and J lost 1 base, with 14 bases between them. CDR3 size: 16 residues. The CDR3 DNA sequence: TGTGCCAGCACCGGACGCCGGGGTTCTGGGGCCAACGTCCTGACTTTC. Its protein product is CASTGRRGSGANVLTF.

This chain connects TRBV5-1 to TRBJ2-7; 13 bases map to TRBD2. The CDR3 covers 16 residues. From germline, CDR1 is SGHRS and CDR2 YFSETQ. The V gene end was trimmed by 2 bases and the J gene end by 0 bases; junction bases not matched to a gene: 2. The CDR3 loop reads CASSFGTSGISYEQYF. The CDR3 coding sequence is TGCGCCAGCAGCTTCGGGACTAGCGGGATCTCCTACGAGCAGTACTTC.

The V call is TRBV6-2 or TRBV6-3, the J call TRBJ2-7; D is possibly TRBD2 (6 bases). CDR1 MNHEY and CDR2 SVGEGT come from the germline V gene. The CDR3 extends over 14 amino acids. The V gene lost 2 bases and the J gene lost 4 bases, with 12 bases spanning the gap. CDR3: CASSYTAGPYEQYF. CDR3 sequence (DNA): TGTGCCAGCAGTTACACGGCGGGACCGTACGAGCAGTACTTC.

The V gene is TRBV20-1, the J gene TRBJ2-7; unclear D gene. The CDR3 is 11 residues long. Germline values: CDR1 DFQATT, CDR2 SNEGSKA (reference sequence). V gave up 5 bases and J gave up 2 bases, with 7 bases separating them. The CDR3 bases are TGCAGTGCTGCCAGAACCTACGAGCAGTACTTC. Translating gives CSAARTYEQYF.

This clone appeared once. This rearrangement joins TRBV28 to TRBJ1-2, with 11 bases that match TRBD1. Germline-derived CDR1 and CDR2 are MDHEN and SYDVKM. This CDR3 has 15 amino acids. The V and J ends lost 6 bases and 5 bases, in that order; junction bases with no gene match: 8. The CDR3 region has the DNA TGTGCCAGCAGACTGACCGGGACAGGGGGTTATGGCTACACCTTC. Protein: CASRLTGTGGYGYTF.